One T cell receptor (beta chain) is described in this entry. Antigen unknown. This sample is drawn from a study of OX40 agonist ivuxolimab in advanced cancers. Study-level points and caveats: Certain nonresponders likewise exhibited a low normalized T-cell clonal expansion.

CDR3 length: 15 amino acids. V gave up 1 base and J gave up 8 bases, with 15 bases separating them. Germline CDR1 is KGHSH and CDR2 is LQKENI. Generated by immunoSEQ multiplex PCR, the TCRdb table keeps only in-frame clones and is missing some. In the table there are about 80,000 clones, roughly nine tenths of which are singletons. The source of this sequence is an adult with an advanced solid tumor such as melanoma, head and neck, liver or kidney cancer. Specimen: CD4+ or CD8+ T cells sorted from blood, collected in a trial of the OX40 agonist ivuxolimab. V gene TRBV18 combines with J gene TRBJ2-1; D possibly corresponds to TRBD1 (5 bases). CDR3 amino acids: CASSPRGKLGDEQFF. The DNA for the CDR3 is TGTGCCAGCTCACCACGGGGCAAATTAGGCGATGAGCAGTTCTTC.